These 8 T cell receptor beta chains originate from one sample sequenced in a study of blood T cell repertoires in COVID-19. Assay used: immunoSEQ multiplex PCR; TCRdb lists only in-frame clones, some missing. The data show under 150,000 clones, with roughly 85% seen just once and approximately 13% held by the top ten. The source material was peripheral blood. The receptors stem from a human donor in a cohort sampled during active COVID-19.

The J gene is TRBJ1-6, the V gene TRBV27; D may be TRBD1 (5 bases). Germline CDR1 and CDR2: MNHEY and SMNVEV (reference sequence). This CDR3 is built from 15 residues. V was trimmed by 8 bases and J by 9 bases, leaving 20 bases between them. CDR3 sequence: CASRPGSGGSSPLHF. The DNA for the CDR3 is TGTGCCAGCCGCCCCGGATCCGGGGGGAGTTCACCCCTCCACTTT.

The chain uses TRBV5-1 and TRBJ1-1; TRBD1 matches at 9 bases. Germline V lookup: CDR1 SGHRS, CDR2 YFSETQ. The V and J ends lost 4 bases and 6 bases, in that order; junction bases with no gene match: 7. The CDR3 is 14 amino acids. Here the CDR3 reads CASSARDRDSEAFF. For the CDR3, the DNA is TGCGCCAGCAGCGCCCGGGACAGGGATTCTGAAGCTTTCTTT.

The rearrangement uses TRBV18 and TRBJ1-3; 7 bases line up with TRBD1. CDR1 and CDR2 from the germline V gene are KGHSH and LQKENI. There are 17 residues in the CDR3. The J segment lost 0 bases and the V segment lost 5 bases, leaving 10 bases of the junction unmatched. Here the CDR3 DNA reads TGTGCCAGCTCAACTTCGACAGGGCGTACCTCTGGAAACACCATATATTTT. It encodes CASSTSTGRTSGNTIYF.

The gene calls are TRBV5-1 and TRBJ2-2, with 9 bases fitting TRBD1. The V gene end was trimmed by 0 bases and the J gene end by 4 bases; junction bases not matched to a gene: 1. Germline CDR1 reads SGHRS; CDR2 reads YFSETQ. The CDR3 is made up of 15 amino acids. The CDR3 is CASSLGQGGTGELFF. The CDR3 DNA reads TGCGCCAGCAGCTTGGGACAGGGGGGCACCGGGGAGCTGTTTTTT.

The CDR3 reads CASSEMVGLTDTQYF. CDR3 coding DNA: TGTGCCAGCAGTGAAATGGTGGGGCTGACAGATACGCAGTATTTT. The chain uses TRBV6-1 and TRBJ2-3; weak D call: TRBD1 (5 bases). V was cut by 2 bases and J by 3 bases, with 12 bases left in between. CDR1 MNHNS and CDR2 SASEGT come from the germline V gene. The CDR3 extends over 15 amino acids.

This chain joins TRBV30 and TRBJ2-7; 8 nucleotides match TRBD2. Trimming took 3 bases from V and 4 from J; bases not matched to a gene: 11. CDR3 size: 15 residues. CDR1 and CDR2 (germline): GTSNPN, SVGIG (reference sequence). CDR3 DNA: TGTGCCTGGAGCGCATTCGGGGGGGCCGGGTACGAGCAGTACTTC. Translated, it gives CAWSAFGGAGYEQYF.

This clone was seen a few times. The chain has TRBV15 and TRBJ1-2, with TRBD1 matching 9 bases. The CDR3 totals 15 residues. Germline V gives CDR1 LNHNV, CDR2 YYDKDF (reference sequence). The V segment lost 1 base and the J segment 4 bases; nucleotides outside the gene matches: 4. CDR3 DNA: TGTGCCACCAGCAGAGGTGGACAGGGGTCCTATGGCTACACCTTC. Encoded protein: CATSRGGQGSYGYTF.

The J gene is TRBJ1-5, the V gene TRBV19, with D unclear. Germline V gene lookup returns CDR1 LNHDA and CDR2 SQIVND (reference sequence). V was clipped by 2 bases and J by 0 bases, with 11 bases between them. This CDR3 spans 16 amino acids. The CDR3 DNA sequence: TGTGCCAGTAGTATATACCGGGTCTATAGCAATCAGCCCCAGCATTTT. Encoded protein: CASSIYRVYSNQPQHF.